This TCR beta chain was sequenced for a study of T cell repertoires in cytomegalovirus infection. Broader study findings: The ex vivo response showed dominance by HLA-C-restricted CMV-specific TCR beta clonotypes.

Deletions cut 3 bases from V and 2 bases from J, with 12 bases between. CDR1 SQVTM and CDR2 ANQGSEA come from the germline V gene. CDR3 length equals 14 residues. In regard to this clonotype: What it recognizes is unknown.

TCRdb recomputed calls from the reads with MiXCR, one row per CDR3 protein. The sample yields about 180,000 distinct CDR3 sequences, approximately 15% seen once. The sequenced material came from PBMCs. This TCR derives from a human donor in good health (CMV status not recorded). Some clones in this sample may be carry-over from other donors' samples. V and J are TRBV29-1 and TRBJ2-3; D is undetermined. CDR3 residues: CSVDSDSSTDTQYF. CDR3 nucleotide sequence: TGCAGCGTTGACTCTGACTCCTCCACAGATACGCAGTATTTT.